This TCR beta chain was recorded in a study of shared clonotypes between healthy human individuals. Study-level points and caveats: In a handful of donors, around 5.5% of naive CD4 clonotypes appeared in common.

After removal of 3 bases from V and 5 bases from J, the junction contained 14 bases not matched to a gene. The CDR3 totals 17 residues. Per the germline V gene, CDR1 is LNHDA and CDR2 is SQIVND (reference sequence). Splitting of CD4+ cells produced CD45RA+ naive and CD45RA-negative memory subsets. Sequenced by immunoSEQ multiplex PCR; TCRdb stores in-frame clones only, minus some. The repertoire holds about 230,000 clones, with about 69% as singletons. Remarks on this clone: Antigen specificity is unknown.

The sample consisted of memory CD4+ T cells sorted from blood. Sample subset: CD45RA-negative fraction. This receptor was identified in a man aged 25 to 40 in good health. This sequence joins TRBV19 and TRBJ2-5, with TRBD1 identical over 8 bases. CDR3 sequence (DNA): TGTGCCAGTAGTATCTCCGGATGGCAGGGGGCAGGGGAGACCCAGTACTTC. Residues: CASSISGWQGAGETQYF.